This T cell receptor (beta chain) was found in a study of CD8+ T cells in alopecia areata (dated by TCRdb to 2017 to 2018). In terms of the full investigation: Treated patients were enrolled in an open-label pilot trial of oral tofacitinib at 5 to 10 mg twice daily for moderate-to-severe alopecia areata. In treated patients, disease severity was measured using the SALT score, which gives the percentage of scalp surface area affected. RNA came from the PAXgene miRNA kit for fixed scalp, the miRNeasy kit for PBMCs, and the RNeasy kit for mouse skin. Clonality in the scalp was compared among normal scalp (n=4), patchy alopecia areata scalp (n=8), and alopecia totalis/universalis scalp (n=8). immunoSEQ multiplex PCR using 35 Vbeta forward primers and 13 Jbeta reverse primers was used to amplify TCRbeta CDR3 regions. Tofacitinib was given for 6 to 18 months, followed by 6 months of follow-up off drug to assess delayed response and recurrence. Human TCRbeta sequencing covered scalp tissue and sorted CD4+ and CD8+ peripheral blood T cells from patchy and totalis/universalis alopecia areata patients and healthy controls. Patients on tofacitinib were biopsied at baseline and after 4 and 24 weeks of treatment, and several of the patients also had a later scalp biopsy. To study T cell clonal expansion in alopecia areata, the researchers applied high-throughput TCRbeta sequencing to both the C3H/HeJ mouse model and human patients.

The intended sense of this specimen's treatment or condition label: oral pan-JAK inhibitor, 5-10 mg twice daily. Lesional scalp punch biopsies and peripheral blood were collected from alopecia areata patients. PBMCs were isolated by density centrifugation and stained for CD3, CD4 and CD8, and CD4+ and CD8+ T cells were sorted on a FACSAria. This clone appeared once. Its cognate antigen has yet to be identified. No qualities accompany the bases; no much larger clone lies one base away. Study-level results and caveats: Shared TCR sequences between patients were less evident than in mice, which may be partly attributable to HLA diversity in the patient population. Many expanded lesional clones were found to persist in scalp and blood during tofacitinib treatment, and relapse after treatment cessation may be partly explained by this persistence. Tofacitinib significantly decreased scalp clonality and the number of expanded CD8+ clones among the top 100 scalp clones. Because the treated cohort was small and included a single nonresponder, larger studies are needed to assess links between baseline CD8+ expansion and response. Higher clonality and more expanded CD8+ clones were observed in lesional scalp than in normal scalp, particularly in alopecia totalis/universalis, a finding suggestive of antigenic drive. Resident alphabeta T cells in normal human skin are also sequenced, complicating scalp TCR repertoire analysis, unlike mouse skin dominated by gammadelta T cells.

Its CDR3 holds 14 amino acids, cysteine through phenylalanine. The read is trimmed to its CDR3 DNA, 42 bases read in frame from base 1. From the germline V gene, CDR1 is SGDLS and CDR2 is YYNGEE. Compared with germline, V lacks 3 bases and J lacks 8 bases; bases without a gene match: 10. Library preparation employed the immunoSEQ multiplex PCR assay. For TCR sequencing, RNA was extracted from every sample and reverse transcribed into cDNA to serve as template. First-strand cDNA was synthesized with SuperScript III using a 2:1 mix of oligo-dT and random hexamers. A synthetic immune receptor repertoire was used to assess amplification bias, and residual bias was removed computationally. The authors' pipeline ran thus. After raw reads were preprocessed to remove errors, the CDR3 was defined following IMGT conventions as running from the conserved cysteine to phenylalanine. To get clonality, Shannon entropy was normalized by log2 of the number of productive unique TCRs and the result was subtracted from 1. Scalp TCRbeta sequences were cross-referenced with sorted blood CD4 and CD8 repertoires so that the CD4 or CD8 identity of scalp clones could be inferred. In its TCRdb copy, this immuneACCESS table keeps in-frame sequences only and misses some clones. Where compared with another copy, unresolved V genes explain less than half of these, and the others have no known cause. That table is the source of V, J and clone size, and D and trimming were worked out from the DNA. This sample comprises about 200,000 clones, around two fifths of them detected only once. Clones ranked in the top ten supply 0.48% of the sample.

The source is a human donor with alopecia areata. This material consisted of CD4+ T cells sorted from blood, taken at approximately week 30, from a patient treated with tofacitinib. The V gene is TRBV9 and the J gene is TRBJ1-2, with 7 bases in between that match TRBD1. The nucleotide sequence is TGTGCCAGCAGCGCCCGACAGGGAGAAGGGGGCTACACCTTC. This translates into CASSARQGEGGYTF.